This is a list of T cell receptor beta chains from one sample in a study of Graves' ophthalmopathy and Graves' hyperthyroidism. TCRdb re-derived calls from the multiplex PCR reads in MiXCR, one entry per CDR3 protein. The table has around 1.1 million distinct CDR3 sequences, about 36% seen once. Sequencing was carried out using peripheral blood or thyroid tissue (not recorded which). Receptors originate from an adult man with Graves' hyperthyroidism. CDR3s include the opening cysteine and the closing phenylalanine or tryptophan. Fields, in order: D gene, CDR3 length, V gene, CDR3 protein. A D gene is named only where the DNA matches it firmly.

D gene: -; CDR3 length: 15; V gene: TRBV20-1; CDR3 protein: CSARPGHGPNSPLHF
D gene: -; CDR3 length: 16; V gene: TRBV10-3; CDR3 protein: CAISESRWGGNQPQHF
D gene: -; CDR3 length: 14; V gene: TRBV7-8; CDR3 protein: CASSSRGPTTEAFF
D gene: TRBD1; CDR3 length: 14; V gene: TRBV7-7; CDR3 protein: CASGRGQGQETQYF
D gene: -; CDR3 length: 14; V gene: TRBV29-1; CDR3 protein: CSVEPPGLQDGYTF
D gene: TRBD2; CDR3 length: 15; V gene: TRBV3-1; CDR3 protein: CASRISGTTGGELFF
D gene: TRBD1; CDR3 length: 14; V gene: TRBV7-9; CDR3 protein: CASSSDRVDQPQHF
D gene: -; CDR3 length: 16; V gene: TRBV20-1; CDR3 protein: CSARDFRVLTSYEQYF
D gene: -; CDR3 length: 16; V gene: TRBV7-6; CDR3 protein: CASSVEERGVTGELFF
D gene: TRBD2; CDR3 length: 14; V gene: TRBV29-1; CDR3 protein: CSSIPGGVNYEQYF
D gene: TRBD1; CDR3 length: 13; V gene: TRBV29-1; CDR3 protein: CSVLGGWNEKLFF
D gene: -; CDR3 length: 11; V gene: TRBV20-1; CDR3 protein: CSARDWNEQYF
D gene: -; CDR3 length: 14; V gene: TRBV7-7; CDR3 protein: CASSSTASGNTIYF
D gene: TRBD1; CDR3 length: 13; V gene: TRBV6-4; CDR3 protein: CASRPGTAYGYTF
D gene: -; CDR3 length: 14; V gene: TRBV9; CDR3 protein: CASSVGLQTYEQYF
D gene: -; CDR3 length: 14; V gene: TRBV9; CDR3 protein: CASSVEGQNSPLHF
D gene: -; CDR3 length: 12; V gene: TRBV10-3; CDR3 protein: CAISGGVYEQYF
D gene: TRBD1; CDR3 length: 14; V gene: TRBV12-3/TRBV12-4; CDR3 protein: CASRVGQGARGYTF
D gene: -; CDR3 length: 18; V gene: TRBV19; CDR3 protein: CASSIDANGPSRGEKLFF
D gene: -; CDR3 length: 15; V gene: TRBV5-8; CDR3 protein: CASSFPGTLNTEAFF
D gene: TRBD2; CDR3 length: 13; V gene: TRBV5-6; CDR3 protein: CTSRLAGTYEQYF
D gene: -; CDR3 length: 14; V gene: TRBV16; CDR3 protein: CASSQAGFNTEAFF
D gene: -; CDR3 length: 16; V gene: TRBV24-1; CDR3 protein: CATSETGPGGNQPQHF
D gene: -; CDR3 length: 13; V gene: TRBV7-3; CDR3 protein: CASSLIPSGELFF
D gene: -; CDR3 length: 14; V gene: TRBV20-1; CDR3 protein: CSASGPRGNSPLHF
D gene: TRBD1; CDR3 length: 19; V gene: TRBV5-1; CDR3 protein: CASSLLGTGRPDNTGELFF
D gene: -; CDR3 length: 19; V gene: TRBV20-1; CDR3 protein: CSARDFFTQIGRNNQPQHF
D gene: -; CDR3 length: 16; V gene: TRBV9; CDR3 protein: CASSVASGDLGSPLHF
D gene: -; CDR3 length: 16; V gene: TRBV5-6; CDR3 protein: CASSLVLALKNTEAFF
D gene: -; CDR3 length: 15; V gene: TRBV3-1; CDR3 protein: CASSQEGTMNTEAFF
D gene: -; CDR3 length: 13; V gene: TRBV5-4; CDR3 protein: CASSPTSVTEAFF
D gene: -; CDR3 length: 15; V gene: TRBV11-2; CDR3 protein: CASSLLGTGYEKLFF
D gene: -; CDR3 length: 15; V gene: TRBV28; CDR3 protein: CASSFSAWGEETQYF
D gene: -; CDR3 length: 14; V gene: TRBV7-9; CDR3 protein: CASSHETLNEKLLF
D gene: -; CDR3 length: 14; V gene: TRBV10-3; CDR3 protein: CAISDEESKGELFF
D gene: -; CDR3 length: 10; V gene: TRBV19; CDR3 protein: CASRWGGYTF
D gene: -; CDR3 length: 14; V gene: TRBV6-5; CDR3 protein: CASSDDRLREKLFF
D gene: -; CDR3 length: 16; V gene: TRBV7-9; CDR3 protein: CASSPKSAGGIYEQYF
D gene: -; CDR3 length: 13; V gene: TRBV5-1; CDR3 protein: CASSSRRGEKLFF
D gene: TRBD2; CDR3 length: 16; V gene: TRBV10-3; CDR3 protein: CAISAAKAGGSETQYF
D gene: -; CDR3 length: 14; V gene: TRBV20-1; CDR3 protein: CSARDPQGPETQYF
D gene: TRBD1; CDR3 length: 17; V gene: TRBV7-3; CDR3 protein: CASSSLLTGMILRELFF
D gene: -; CDR3 length: 13; V gene: TRBV29-1; CDR3 protein: CSVGQGREQPQHF
D gene: -; CDR3 length: 12; V gene: TRBV20-1; CDR3 protein: CSAREMGAEAFF
D gene: -; CDR3 length: 12; V gene: TRBV28; CDR3 protein: CAGSSDIYEQYF
D gene: -; CDR3 length: 16; V gene: TRBV7-2; CDR3 protein: CASSLEGGGRGETQYF
D gene: TRBD1; CDR3 length: 18; V gene: TRBV5-1; CDR3 protein: CASSPGVRQGANNYEQYF
D gene: -; CDR3 length: 13; V gene: TRBV15; CDR3 protein: CATSSPGVRAQHF